These 16 T cell receptor beta chains originate from one sample sequenced in a study of identical twins. TCRdb ran MiXCR on the 5' RACE reads and lists one entry per CDR3 protein. In the table there are 1.5 million to 2 million distinct CDR3 sequences, less than 35% of which are singletons. Material for sequencing was cord blood. The source of these receptors is a newborn girl in good health.

The V gene is TRBV7-2, the J gene TRBJ2-3; unclear D gene. Germline V gene data show CDR1 as SGHTA and CDR2 as FQGNSA. CDR3 length: 15 amino acids. V lost 2 bases and J lost 3, with 12 bases in between. CDR3 amino acids: CASSLRMKATDTQYF. The CDR3 DNA is TGTGCCAGCAGCTTACGGATGAAAGCGACAGATACGCAGTATTTT.

V gene TRBV20-1 combines with J gene TRBJ1-6; unclear D gene. The CDR3 has 15 residues. Trimming took 0 bases from V and 7 from J, leaving 13 bases between them. Per the germline V gene, CDR1 is DFQATT and CDR2 is SNEGSKA (reference sequence). CDR3 DNA: TGCAGTGCTAGAGATCGATGGCCAGGCAATTCACCCCTCCACTTT. Translating it yields CSARDRWPGNSPLHF.

Concerning this clonotype itself: A junction boundary mismatches the germline segment, possibly from a read error. The chain joins TRBV27 to TRBJ1-6; D possibly corresponds to TRBD1 (5 bases). Germline CDR1 and CDR2: MNHEY and SMNVEV (reference sequence). The CDR3 is made up of 15 amino acids. The CDR3 region is CASTPRAGRNSPPHF. In DNA form, the CDR3 reads TGTGCCAGCACTCCTCGGGCAGGGAGAAATTCACCCCCCCACTTT.

V gene TRBV7-2 combines with J gene TRBJ2-3; D is possibly TRBD1 (6 bases). The CDR3 spans 15 residues. Deletions cut 6 bases from V and 1 base from J, with 14 bases between. Looked up from germline, CDR1 is SGHTA and CDR2 is FQGNSA. CDR3: CASRVGGPRTDTQYF. DNA for the CDR3: TGTGCCAGCAGAGTAGGGGGACCACGCACAGATACGCAGTATTTT.

The sample holds a few counts of this clonotype. The rearrangement uses TRBV12-3 or TRBV12-4 and TRBJ1-5; the D is unclear. The CDR3 contains 16 residues. V lost 4 bases, J lost 0 bases, and 13 bases lay in between. CDR3 region: CASSSGRRNSNQPQHF. The CDR3, as DNA: TGTGCCAGCAGTTCCGGACGGAGAAATAGCAATCAGCCCCAGCATTTT.

CDR3 coding DNA: TGTGCCAGCGGCCTGGGACAGAAACTGTTTTTT. Translating gives CASGLGQKLFF. This chain connects TRBV6-6 to TRBJ1-4; 7 bases map to TRBD1. V was pared by 8 bases and J by 11 bases, with 5 bases of the junction left unmatched. This CDR3 has 11 amino acids. Germline V gives CDR1 MNHNY, CDR2 SVGAGI (reference sequence).

The chain recombines TRBV5-5 with TRBJ2-1, with 7 bases that match TRBD1. In germline, CDR1 is SGHKS, CDR2 YYEKEE (reference sequence). The CDR3 spans 15 residues. With V trimmed by 0 bases and J by 8 bases, 8 bases remained unmatched. The CDR3, as DNA: TGTGCCAGCAGCTTGGGACAGGGTAGTATCGATGAGCAGTTCTTC. As protein: CASSLGQGSIDEQFF.

Worth noting for this clonotype: Since a much larger clone is just one base distant, this may be a read error. The rearrangement uses TRBV28 and TRBJ2-1, with D hard to call. This CDR3 has 15 amino acids. V was pared by 6 bases and J by 0 bases, with 12 bases between. CDR1 is MDHEN and CDR2 is SYDVKM in the germline V gene. CDR3 nucleotides: TGTGCCAGCAGGATCGGAGCCGTCTCCTACAATGAGCAGTTCTTC. Encoded protein: CASRIGAVSYNEQFF.

This clonotype has at least ten counts. V usage is TRBV4-2 and J usage is TRBJ2-1; 13 nucleotides match TRBD2. Germline V gene lookup returns CDR1 LGHNA and CDR2 YNFKEQ. The CDR3 spans 16 residues. V was clipped by 5 bases and J by 10 bases; unmatched bases: 11. The DNA of the CDR3 is TGTGCCAGCAGCGCCACCGGGACTAGCGGGACAAACGAGCAGTTCTTC. Amino acid sequence: CASSATGTSGTNEQFF.

The rearrangement links TRBV20-1 to TRBJ2-1, with TRBD2 matching 13 bases. There are 15 residues in the CDR3. V was clipped by 6 bases and J by 4 bases; unmatched bases: 6. CDR1 is DFQATT, CDR2 SNEGSKA, per germline (reference sequence). The CDR3 spells CSAPATSGGYNEQFF. CDR3 DNA: TGCAGTGCGCCTGCGACTAGCGGGGGGTACAATGAGCAGTTCTTC.

The table lists this clonotype with a few counts. This chain connects TRBV7-2 to TRBJ2-7; 7 nucleotides match TRBD2. Germline CDR1 is SGHTA and CDR2 is FQGNSA. V gave up 3 bases and J gave up 7 bases; unmatched junction bases: 12. This CDR3 contains 15 residues. CDR3 protein: CASSLTSQRYNEQYF. As DNA, the CDR3 is TGTGCCAGCAGCTTGACTAGCCAACGCTACAATGAGCAGTACTTC.

The chain's CDR3 is CASSLWISGTDTQYF. The CDR3 DNA follows: TGTGCCAGCAGCCTTTGGATTAGCGGCACAGATACGCAGTATTTT. The V call is TRBV4-2, the J call TRBJ2-3, with D possibly being TRBD2 (5 bases). Per the germline V gene, CDR1 is LGHNA and CDR2 is YNFKEQ. This CDR3 has 15 residues. The germline V and J ends were trimmed by 4 bases and 1 base, with 12 bases remaining between them.

This clonotype was seen a handful of times. This rearrangement joins TRBV3-1 to TRBJ2-3, with D possibly being TRBD1 or TRBD2 (6 bases each). The length of the CDR3 is 15 residues. Trimming left V 2 bases short and J 1 base short, with 10 bases between. Germline lookup yields CDR1 LGHDT and CDR2 YNNKEL (reference sequence). The CDR3 coding sequence is TGTGCCAGCAGCCAAATGAGGGGGGGCACAGATACGCAGTATTTT. It codes for CASSQMRGGTDTQYF.

This clonotype was counted at least ten times. This chain connects TRBV18 to TRBJ2-3; no definite D call. Germline CDR1 and CDR2: KGHSH and LQKENI. The ends were cut back, 6 bases at V and 1 base at J, with 8 bases in the middle. The CDR3 consists of 13 residues. The DNA for the CDR3 is TGTGCCAGCTCTCATAGACGCACAGATACGCAGTATTTT. Its protein product is CASSHRRTDTQYF.

This clonotype occurred many times. This sequence joins TRBV5-1 and TRBJ2-3, with 7 positions matching TRBD2. V lost 0 bases and J lost 9; bases outside the gene matches: 4. Germline V gene data show CDR1 as SGHRS and CDR2 as YFSETQ. The CDR3 sequence is 13 residues long. The DNA of the CDR3 is TGCGCCAGCAGCTTGGTGCGACTAGCAACGCAGTATTTT. Amino acid sequence: CASSLVRLATQYF.

This chain joins TRBV7-2 and TRBJ1-2; D perhaps matches TRBD1 (6 bases). The CDR3 extends over 15 amino acids. Germline CDR1 reads SGHTA; CDR2 reads FQGNSA. Trimming cost V 7 bases and J 6 bases, with 21 bases left between them. CDR3 in amino acids: CASNNWGGLGDGYTF. CDR3 coding DNA: TGTGCCAGCAACAACTGGGGGGGGCTCGGGGATGGCTACACCTTC.